This T cell receptor beta chain was obtained from a study of persistence of HIV-infected CD4 T cells. Study-wide context: A couple of participants gave one leukapheresis sample; others gave up to roughly 180 mL blood repeatedly.

The germline gives CDR1 LNHDA, CDR2 SQIVND (reference sequence). The V end was cut by 3 bases, the J end by 8 bases, with 16 bases between. CDR3 length equals 15 residues. The stimulus was lysate of CMV-infected fibroblasts, approximately 9.7 ug/mL. CD40L/CD69 double-negative CD45RO-high memory CD4+ T cells were collected. To note about this clone: The target antigen is unknown.

The libraries were made with immunoSEQ version 4 in survey mode. Profiled with immunoSEQ multiplex PCR; TCRdb holds only in-frame clones, not every one. Of more than 30,000 clones in the sample, less than 90% were seen once. The genes are TRBV19 and TRBJ1-4; D gene ambiguous. This TCR was sampled from an adult man with HIV who was CMV-seropositive. The specimen comprised CD4+ T cells sorted from PBMCs after roughly 18-hour stimulation, sampled from a patient who received antiretroviral therapy. The CDR3 region has the DNA TGTGCCAGTAGTATGGGAGGGCGAATGAAGGAAAAACTGTTTTTT. This gives the protein CASSMGGRMKEKLFF.